This entry concerns a single TCR beta chain. This clonotype was observed a handful of times. Its target antigen remains unknown. Per-nucleotide qualities are absent, and no much larger clonotype sits a single base away. This was a case-control study nested in a cohort of healthcare workers in London, UK, who had nasopharyngeal swab PCR tests and blood samples taken every week. Between 23 and 31 March 2020, the week of the UK lockdown, healthcare workers were enrolled and then followed up weekly for as long as 16 weeks. Library preparation was by 5' RACE. TCRdb lists the instrument as NextSeq 500. In the TCR library protocol, unique molecular identifiers were attached to individual cDNA molecules to correct for PCR bias and sequencing error. Both TCR alpha and beta chains were sequenced, and tight co-correlation was observed between alpha and beta sequence abundances in each sample. Processing in the source paper ran as follows. Decombinator V4 was used to perform V gene, J gene and CDR3 annotation of TCR sequences. Expanded TCRs were defined as changing significantly between any two time points under a Poisson model with p below 0.0001. TCR abundances were normalised to the total number of TCRs sequenced per sample and were expressed as counts per million. TRAV1-2 paired with TRAJ12, TRAJ20 or TRAJ33 defined MAIT TCRs, while TRAV10 paired with TRAJ18 defined iNKT TCRs. VDJdb, accessed 1 November 2021, was searched for CMV, EBV and SARS-CoV-2 annotated TCRs, with TCRs annotated for multiple antigens excluded. The raw public reads went through TCRdb reprocessing: fastp at Q25, MiXCR clone calling, in-frame beta chains kept. CDR3 protein duplicates are merged, each entry listing the most common genes and DNA. The V and J calls follow TCRdb's processing rather than the paper's. The sample table records tens of thousands of distinct CDR3 sequences; over 10% of these occur just once. Approximately 5.2% of the sample is held by the ten biggest clonotypes.

After removal of 8 bases from V and 5 bases from J, the junction retains 6 bases not matched to a gene. CDR1 is given as MDHEN and CDR2 as SYDVKM, both from the germline V gene. The CDR3 covers 13 residues, taking in both the cysteine and the phenylalanine. The DNA shown is the 39-base CDR3, in frame from base 1. This specimen comes from a study of early T cells in non-severe SARS-CoV-2 infection (dated by TCRdb to the early 2020s). Turning to the overall study: Bulk RNA from unsorted whole blood was used for TCR sequencing, so alpha and beta chains could not be paired. What the work shows at the level of the full study, not this receptor alone: Matching against VDJdb was skewed toward anti-spike CD8 responses, likely underestimated virus-specific expansions, and missed private and CD4 specificities.

The sequenced sample was whole blood. The chain employs TRBV28 and TRBJ2-3; TRBD1 aligns with 8 central bases. The TCR comes from an adult who was a healthcare worker with PCR-confirmed SARS-CoV-2 infection or an uninfected control (not recorded which). The bases read TGTGCCAGCCAGACAGGGGCGGAAGATACGCAGTATTTT. This encodes CASQTGAEDTQYF.